The 10 T cell receptor beta chains below come from one sample, sequenced in a study of regulatory T cells in long-lasting Graves disease. As to time point: persistent/refractory GD, antithyroid drugs over 5 years with positive TRAb. Isolated PBMC RNA provided the starting material for the TCR library. To make TCR beta libraries, researchers used iRepertoire HTBI primers and Arm-PCR of CDR3 regions. TCRdb independently ran MiXCR on the multiplex PCR reads; one entry per CDR3 protein. The table records 400,000 to 500,000 distinct CDR3 sequences, around a fifth of them present only once. Specimen: peripheral blood mononuclear cells (PBMCs), collected when the disease was refractory, from a patient treated with antithyroid drugs. Source of these receptors: a female donor with Graves disease.

This clonotype appeared a few times. J is TRBJ2-5 and V is TRBV6-1; 10 bases agree with TRBD2. V dropped 6 bases and J dropped 5; count of bases not matched to a gene: 12. CDR1 is MNHNS and CDR2 is SASEGT in the germline V gene. CDR3 length: 16 amino acids. In DNA, the CDR3 is TGTGCCAGCAGCCCTACCATAGCGGGAGGCCGGGAGACCCAGTACTTC. It yields the protein CASSPTIAGGRETQYF.

The chain recombines TRBV11-3 with TRBJ2-7; 8 bases match TRBD1. The junction had 5 bases not matched to a gene; V was cut back by 7 bases and J by 0 bases. The germline V gene has CDR1 SGHNT and CDR2 YENEEA. The CDR3 is 14 amino acids. The CDR3, as DNA: TGTGCCAGCACCAGCAGGGGGCTCTCCTACGAGCAGTACTTC. This sequence encodes CASTSRGLSYEQYF.

This clonotype was detected a few times. The V and J genes are TRBV24-1 and TRBJ1-2; no clear D. There are 14 residues in the CDR3. Trimming removed 3 bases from V and 8 bases from J, with 15 bases in between. Germline CDR1 KGHDR, CDR2 SFDVKD. Here the CDR3 reads CATSDRTPTGGYTF. The CDR3 DNA sequence: TGTGCCACCAGTGATCGGACTCCCACTGGGGGCTACACCTTC.

This clonotype was seen more than once but under ten times. This sequence joins TRBV7-2 and TRBJ2-5; D tentatively fits TRBD1 or TRBD2 (5 bases each). Germline V gene data show CDR1 as SGHTA and CDR2 as FQGNSA. This CDR3 is built from 14 residues. The V end was cut by 5 bases, the J end by 4 bases, with 14 bases between. CDR3 residues: CASSVYRDLETQYF. In DNA form, the CDR3 reads TGTGCCAGCAGCGTTTACCGGGACCTAGAGACCCAGTACTTC.

This clonotype appeared many times. The chain couples TRBV28 to TRBJ2-5, with TRBD1 matching 8 bases. The CDR3 covers 17 residues. With 5 bases clipped from V and 2 bases from J, the junction kept 13 bases outside the gene matches. Per germline, CDR1 MDHEN and CDR2 SYDVKM. The CDR3 loop reads CASSLPPTRDRQETQYF. The CDR3 region has the DNA TGTGCCAGCAGTCTACCCCCAACCCGGGACAGGCAAGAGACCCAGTACTTC.

Many counts were recorded for this clonotype. The gene calls are TRBV28 and TRBJ2-7; 10 bases are shared with TRBD2. Unmatched junction bases numbered 14, after V lost 5 bases and J lost 7 bases. Germline assignment: CDR1 MDHEN and CDR2 SYDVKM. This CDR3 region has 16 residues. The CDR3 DNA reads as TGTGCCAGCAGTACCTGGACTAGCGGAGTGGTAGAAGAGCAGTACTTC. It yields the protein CASSTWTSGVVEEQYF.

The chain combines TRBV9 with TRBJ2-2, with D unresolved. V gave up 2 bases and J gave up 3 bases, with 5 bases separating them. The CDR3 covers 13 residues. Germline assignment: CDR1 SGDLS and CDR2 YYNGEE. CDR3 sequence: CASSVEDTGELFF. In DNA form, the CDR3 reads TGTGCCAGCAGCGTCGAGGACACCGGGGAGCTGTTTTTT.

This clonotype appeared a few times. The genes are TRBV6-1 and TRBJ2-7; D could derive from TRBD1 or TRBD2 (6 bases each). The CDR3 is 16 amino acids. Germline V gives CDR1 MNHNS, CDR2 SASEGT. Trimming removed 5 bases at V and 3 bases at J, with 20 bases between. The CDR3 region has the DNA TGTGCCAGCAGTCCAGCGTGGGGGAGGACAGACTACGAGCAGTACTTC. Protein sequence: CASSPAWGRTDYEQYF.

In this sample, this clonotype turned up once. The chain couples TRBV6-2 or TRBV6-3 to TRBJ2-2; no clear D. Germline V gives CDR1 MNHEY, CDR2 SVGEGT. Trimming removed 5 bases at V and 5 bases at J, with 12 bases between. This CDR3 region has 14 residues. The CDR3 region has the DNA TGTGCCAGCAGTCGACCAAGTCGAACCGGGGAGCTGTTTTTT. Its translation is CASSRPSRTGELFF.

Remarks on this clonotype: This clone may be a read error of a much larger clone one base away. The CDR3 DNA follows: TGTCCCAGCAGTGAAGCACGCAGCGGGGGAGGGACCCAGTACTTC. Its translation is CPSSEARSGGGTQYF. The chain employs TRBV6-1 and TRBJ2-5; the match to TRBD2 covers 8 bases. This CDR3 is 15 amino acids long. Germline lookup yields CDR1 MNHNS and CDR2 SASEGT.